This is a list of T cell receptor beta chains from one sample in a study of cytomegalovirus exposure and HLA in healthy donors. Assay: immunoSEQ multiplex PCR; the TCRdb copy retains only in-frame clones and omits some. The sample includes some 100,000 clones, more than 70% seen only once; the top ten take 15% to 20%. Specimen: PBMCs. The receptors were gathered from a man aged 45-60 years in good health and CMV-seropositive. CDR3s include the opening cysteine and the closing phenylalanine or tryptophan. A D gene is named only where the DNA matches it firmly. For some rows the clone size is stated as once, few or many, or as a class when expanded; others skip it.

CDR3nt: TGCGCCAGCAGTGAAATTAGTACCGGGGAGCTGTTTTTT; CDR3aa: CASSEISTGELFF; v_gene: TRBV10-2; j_gene: TRBJ2-2; d_gene: .; len: 13; abundance: .
CDR3nt: TGTGCCAGCAGCTTACAGGGTGGGAACACCGGGGAGCTGTTTTTT; CDR3aa: CASSLQGGNTGELFF; v_gene: TRBV11-3; j_gene: TRBJ2-2; d_gene: .; len: 15; abundance: once
CDR3nt: TGTGCCAGCAGCGTCCAGGGAGATACGCAGTATTTT; CDR3aa: CASSVQGDTQYF; v_gene: TRBV9; j_gene: TRBJ2-3; d_gene: .; len: 12; abundance: once
CDR3nt: TGTGCCACCAGGACTGCTGCTGGAAACACCATATATTTT; CDR3aa: CATRTAAGNTIYF; v_gene: TRBV19; j_gene: TRBJ1-3; d_gene: .; len: 13; abundance: .
CDR3nt: TGTACCAGCAGCTATAGAGCTAACTATGGCTACACCTTC; CDR3aa: CTSSYRANYGYTF; v_gene: TRBV27; j_gene: TRBJ1-2; d_gene: .; len: 13; abundance: .
CDR3nt: TGTGCCAGCAGCCGGGACAGGGGTAGGACCTACGAGCAGTACTTC; CDR3aa: CASSRDRGRTYEQYF; v_gene: TRBV7-2; j_gene: TRBJ2-7; d_gene: TRBD1; len: 15; abundance: .
CDR3nt: TGTGCCAGCAGCTTAGAGGTTAGAGGCCCCAACTATGGCTACACCTTC; CDR3aa: CASSLEVRGPNYGYTF; v_gene: TRBV7-9; j_gene: TRBJ1-2; d_gene: .; len: 16; abundance: .
CDR3nt: TGTGGTTGCGGGGCGAACACCGGGGAGCTGTTTTTT; CDR3aa: CGCGANTGELFF; v_gene: TRBV10-3; j_gene: TRBJ2-2; d_gene: .; len: 12; abundance: .
CDR3nt: TGTGCCAGCAGTGAAGTAGGGACAGGAGCCTACGAGCAGTACTTC; CDR3aa: CASSEVGTGAYEQYF; v_gene: TRBV2; j_gene: TRBJ2-7; d_gene: TRBD1; len: 15; abundance: few
CDR3nt: TGTGCCAGCAGCTTGGACGGTGGCTACACCTTC; CDR3aa: CASSLDGGYTF; v_gene: TRBV5-4; j_gene: TRBJ1-2; d_gene: .; len: 11; abundance: .
CDR3nt: TGCACCAGCAGCCAAGATGGGCCCCGACAGGGGGTAAGAGATGAGACCCAGTACTTC; CDR3aa: CTSSQDGPRQGVRDETQYF; v_gene: TRBV1; j_gene: TRBJ2-5; d_gene: .; len: 19; abundance: few
CDR3nt: TGTGCCAGCAGCATCCCTGCTGGGACAGGGGGCGGCACCGGGGAGCTGTTTTTT; CDR3aa: CASSIPAGTGGGTGELFF; v_gene: TRBV4-2; j_gene: TRBJ2-2; d_gene: TRBD1; len: 18; abundance: .
CDR3nt: TGTGCCAGCTCACCTTTACCGGGACACCGAAACTCCTACGAGCAGTACTTC; CDR3aa: CASSPLPGHRNSYEQYF; v_gene: TRBV18; j_gene: TRBJ2-7; d_gene: .; len: 17; abundance: .
CDR3nt: TGTGCCAGCTCACCTACTAGCGGGATAGCCCACGAGCAGTACTTC; CDR3aa: CASSPTSGIAHEQYF; v_gene: TRBV18; j_gene: TRBJ2-7; d_gene: TRBD2; len: 15; abundance: .
CDR3nt: TGTGCCAGCAGCTTAGACAGGGGCTCCTACAATGAGCAGTTCTTC; CDR3aa: CASSLDRGSYNEQFF; v_gene: TRBV7-8; j_gene: TRBJ2-1; d_gene: TRBD1; len: 15; abundance: few
CDR3nt: TGTGCCATCAGGGGACATGATAATTCACCCCTCCACTTT; CDR3aa: CAIRGHDNSPLHF; v_gene: TRBV10-3; j_gene: TRBJ1-6; d_gene: .; len: 13; abundance: few
CDR3nt: TGTGCCAGCAGCTTGGTTGGTTCTCTAAGGGGAGAGACCCAGTACTTC; CDR3aa: CASSLVGSLRGETQYF; v_gene: TRBV5-4; j_gene: TRBJ2-5; d_gene: .; len: 16; abundance: .
CDR3nt: TGTGCCAGCAGTTTCGACGGGACAGGGGATCTCCCCTATGGCTACACCTTC; CDR3aa: CASSFDGTGDLPYGYTF; v_gene: TRBV27; j_gene: TRBJ1-2; d_gene: TRBD1; len: 17; abundance: .
CDR3nt: TGTGCCAGCAGCTCCCCCGGGACAGCGTCCATGAACACTGAAGCTTTCTTT; CDR3aa: CASSSPGTASMNTEAFF; v_gene: TRBV5-6; j_gene: TRBJ1-1; d_gene: TRBD1; len: 17; abundance: .
CDR3nt: TGTGCCAGAGGACCCGGGACTAGCGGCAATGAGCAGTTCTTC; CDR3aa: CARGPGTSGNEQFF; v_gene: TRBV28; j_gene: TRBJ2-1; d_gene: TRBD2; len: 14; abundance: few
CDR3nt: TGCGCCAGCAGCTTAGAAGCGGGAGGAGAGACCCAGTACTTC; CDR3aa: CASSLEAGGETQYF; v_gene: TRBV5-1; j_gene: TRBJ2-5; d_gene: TRBD2; len: 14; abundance: few
CDR3nt: TGTGCCAGCAGCCTGAGGGGACAGGGGGCGCGGGTCAATCAGCCCCAGCATTTT; CDR3aa: CASSLRGQGARVNQPQHF; v_gene: TRBV5-6; j_gene: TRBJ1-5; d_gene: TRBD1; len: 18; abundance: .
CDR3nt: TGTGCCAGCTCACCATGGTCCCTGCAGGGTGGCACCGGGGAGCTGTTTTTT; CDR3aa: CASSPWSLQGGTGELFF; v_gene: TRBV18; j_gene: TRBJ2-2; d_gene: .; len: 17; abundance: .
CDR3nt: TGCGCCAGCAGCTCAGACAGGGGGCTCACTGAAGCTTTCTTT; CDR3aa: CASSSDRGLTEAFF; v_gene: TRBV5-1; j_gene: TRBJ1-1; d_gene: TRBD1; len: 14; abundance: .
CDR3nt: TGTGCCAGCAGCGTAACGAGGTTCTCCTACGAGCAGTACTTC; CDR3aa: CASSVTRFSYEQYF; v_gene: TRBV9; j_gene: TRBJ2-7; d_gene: .; len: 14; abundance: .
CDR3nt: TGCGCCAGCAGCTTTAGCGTGAGCTCCTACAATGAGCAGTTCTTC; CDR3aa: CASSFSVSSYNEQFF; v_gene: TRBV5-1; j_gene: TRBJ2-1; d_gene: .; len: 15; abundance: .
CDR3nt: TGTGCCAGTAGTATAGGACTAGTTCCGACGGAGACCCAGTACTTC; CDR3aa: CASSIGLVPTETQYF; v_gene: TRBV19; j_gene: TRBJ2-5; d_gene: .; len: 15; abundance: few
CDR3nt: TGTGCCAGCAGCTTAGGGGAGCCGCCACCCTATGGCTACACCTTC; CDR3aa: CASSLGEPPPYGYTF; v_gene: TRBV7-2; j_gene: TRBJ1-2; d_gene: .; len: 15; abundance: .
CDR3nt: TGCGCCAGCAGCCCTGGGCATAGCTATGGCTACACCTTC; CDR3aa: CASSPGHSYGYTF; v_gene: TRBV4-1; j_gene: TRBJ1-2; d_gene: .; len: 13; abundance: .
CDR3nt: TGTGCCAGCAGCTTATGGGCGGGAGAAGCGAACACCGGGGAGCTGTTTTTT; CDR3aa: CASSLWAGEANTGELFF; v_gene: TRBV7-6; j_gene: TRBJ2-2; d_gene: TRBD2; len: 17; abundance: .
CDR3nt: TGTGCCAGCAGCTTAGATCGGGAACCTCAAAGCAATCAGCCCCAGCATTTT; CDR3aa: CASSLDREPQSNQPQHF; v_gene: TRBV11-3; j_gene: TRBJ1-5; d_gene: .; len: 17; abundance: few